Below are 11 T cell receptor beta chains sequenced from a single sample in a study of T cell changes during pregnancy in multiple sclerosis. The table came from immunoSEQ multiplex PCR; TCRdb's copy has only in-frame clones and leaves some out. The repertoire holds about 40,000 clones, with about 92% as singletons. The sequences come from peripheral blood, collected before pregnancy. All receptors derive from a female donor with multiple sclerosis, enrolled in a pregnancy study.

The chain couples TRBV27 to TRBJ2-1, with D perhaps TRBD1 (6 bases). This CDR3 spans 16 amino acids. V shed 6 bases and J shed 5 bases, with 20 bases lying between them. Germline V gives CDR1 MNHEY, CDR2 SMNVEV (reference sequence). CDR3 in amino acids: CASSLLRVGGHNEQFF. CDR3 sequence (DNA): TGTGCCAGCAGCCTCTTAAGGGTAGGGGGTCACAATGAGCAGTTCTTC.

The chain combines TRBV7-2 with TRBJ2-1; a possible D gene is TRBD2 (7 bases). This CDR3 contains 17 residues. Germline assignment: CDR1 SGHTA and CDR2 FQGNSA. V lost 5 bases, J lost 15 bases, and 32 bases lay in between. The CDR3: CASSPGGINRAKGGGFF. The DNA for the CDR3 is TGTGCCAGCAGCCCCGGGGGAATAAACCGGGCTAAAGGGGGGGGGTTCTTC. Combining the CDR3 with reference TRBV7-2 and TRBJ2-1 gives the whole variable domain GAGVSQSPSNKVTEKGKDVELRCDPISGHTALYWYRQSLGQGLEFLIYFQGNSAPDKSGLPSDRFSAERTGGSVSTLTIQRTQQEDSAVYLCASSPGGINRAKGGGFFGPGTRLTVL.

V is TRBV29-1 and J is TRBJ2-3; D call uncertain. The V and J ends lost 4 bases and 2 bases respectively, with 7 bases between them. CDR3 size: 12 residues. Germline-derived CDR1 and CDR2 are SQVTM and ANQGSEA. CDR3 DNA sequence: TGCAGCGTTGGCAGGTTCACAGATACGCAGTATTTT. It encodes CSVGRFTDTQYF.

The chain employs TRBV12-5 and TRBJ2-3; TRBD2 agrees at 7 bases. V lost 6 bases and J lost 2; bases outside the gene matches: 5. Germline V lookup: CDR1 LGHNT, CDR2 FRNRAP. The CDR3 has 14 amino acids. The CDR3 sequence: CASGPSGSTDTQYF. The DNA for the CDR3 is TGTGCTAGTGGACCTAGCGGTTCCACAGATACGCAGTATTTT.

The chain uses TRBV30 and TRBJ2-2; 13 bases agree with TRBD2. With V trimmed by 1 base and J by 5 bases, 4 bases remained unmatched. The CDR3 runs 16 residues. The germline V gene encodes CDR1 GTSNPN and CDR2 SVGIG (reference sequence). The DNA of the CDR3 is TGTGCCTGGAGTGAGACTAGCGGGAGGTGGACCGGGGAGCTGTTTTTT. Amino acid sequence: CAWSETSGRWTGELFF.

The chain recombines TRBV11-2 with TRBJ2-7, with D unresolved. The CDR3 extends over 15 amino acids. Germline lookup yields CDR1 SGHAT and CDR2 FQNNGV. The V and J ends lost 2 bases and 0 bases respectively, with 11 bases between them. The CDR3 DNA reads TGTGCCAGCAGCTTACTGTCCGAGTTCTCCTACGAGCAGTACTTC. Translating gives CASSLLSEFSYEQYF.

The rearrangement joins TRBV7-2 to TRBJ2-7; 7 positions match TRBD1. The CDR3 has 16 residues. Germline V lookup: CDR1 SGHTA, CDR2 FQGNSA. With 5 bases clipped from V and 4 bases from J, the junction kept 14 bases outside the gene matches. The CDR3 nucleotides read TGTGCCAGCAGCGAGAGACCGGGACAGCTACAATACGAGCAGTACTTC. This translates into CASSERPGQLQYEQYF.

This chain joins TRBV5-1 and TRBJ2-5; TRBD2 agrees at 12 bases. TRBJ2-7 explains the end of the DNA better; the J call may be wrong. CDR3 length: 15 amino acids. Germline V lookup: CDR1 SGHRS, CDR2 YFSETQ. The CDR3 nucleotides are TGCGCCAGCAGCGGTGGGACTAGCGGGTACTACGAGCAGTACTTC. Amino acids: CASSGGTSGYYEQYF.

The rearrangement links TRBV2 to TRBJ1-2; TRBD1 matches at 8 bases. From germline, CDR1 is SNHLY and CDR2 FYNNEI. V trimming: 1 base; J trimming: 4 bases; junction bases outside the gene matches: 2. This CDR3 region has 14 residues. CDR3 in amino acids: CASSEGTGSYGYTF. The CDR3 region has the DNA TGTGCCAGCAGTGAAGGGACAGGGAGCTATGGCTACACCTTC.

The chain is built from TRBV10-1 and TRBJ2-7, with 7 bases fitting TRBD2. This CDR3 is 15 amino acids long. The junction had 4 bases not matched to a gene; V was cut back by 2 bases and J by 0 bases. The germline CDR1 and CDR2 sequences are WNHNN and SYGVQD (reference sequence). The CDR3 DNA follows: TGCGCCAGCAGTGAGGGGACTACAAGCTCCTACGAGCAGTACTTC. Protein sequence: CASSEGTTSSYEQYF.

V gene TRBV5-4 combines with J gene TRBJ1-2, with 9 bases fitting TRBD1. V lost 3 bases and J lost 0; bases outside the gene matches: 3. CDR3 length: 15 residues. Germline assignment: CDR1 SGHNT and CDR2 YYREEE (reference sequence). CDR3 nucleotides: TGTGCCAGCAGCTCAGGGACAGGGACTAACTATGGCTACACCTTC. It translates to CASSSGTGTNYGYTF.